Listed below are T cell receptor beta chains from one sample, sequenced in a study of blood T cell repertoires in COVID-19. Profiled with immunoSEQ multiplex PCR; TCRdb holds only in-frame clones, not every one. In the table there are more than 200,000 clones, around 90% of which are singletons. Sequenced: peripheral blood. These TCRs come from a woman aged 55-69 years with COVID-19, enrolled during active disease. CDR3s include the opening cysteine and the closing phenylalanine or tryptophan. D genes are given only for firm matches. The size entry is marked missing in some rows and otherwise reads once, few, many or a size class.

j_call d_call clone_size v_call cdr3_nt cdr3_aa
TRBJ1-1 NA NA TRBV3-1/TRBV3-2 TGTGCCAGCAGCAGACGCGGGGGCTCGAACACTGAAGCTTTCTTT CASSRRGGSNTEAFF
TRBJ1-2 NA NA TRBV6-2/TRBV6-3 TGTGCCAGCAGTTCGTACAGGCAGACGGATAACTATGGCTACACCTTC CASSSYRQTDNYGYTF
TRBJ1-1 NA NA TRBV2 TGTGCCAGCACGAGGGGGGGGCAGGGCACTGAAGCTTTCTTT CASTRGGQGTEAFF
TRBJ2-7 TRBD2 NA TRBV7-9 TGTGCCAGCAGCTTACAGCGGGAATCGTGGGAGCAGTACTTC CASSLQRESWEQYF
TRBJ2-5 TRBD1 once TRBV7-9 TGTGCCAGCAGCTTTAGAGGGACAGGGGTTTTTCATTTAGAGGAGACCCAGTACTTC CASSFRGTGVFHLEETQYF
TRBJ2-1 NA NA TRBV20-1 TGCAGTGCTAGTGGGGCCAGCTCCTACAATGAGCAGTTCTTC CSASGASSYNEQFF
TRBJ2-7 TRBD2 once TRBV28 TGTGCCAGCAGTTTAGAGGGTCTGACTAGCGTAATCTACGAGCAGTACTTC CASSLEGLTSVIYEQYF
TRBJ1-5 NA NA TRBV3-1/TRBV3-2 TGTGCCAGCAGCCAAGCGGGGGGTTATAGCAATCAGCCCCAGCATTTT CASSQAGGYSNQPQHF
TRBJ1-1 NA NA TRBV19 TGTGCCAGTAGTATCCCCAAAGTGGCGGGGGTCTACACTGAAGCTTTCTTT CASSIPKVAGVYTEAFF
TRBJ2-7 TRBD2 NA TRBV2 TGTGCCAGCAGTGGTTTCGGCGGGAGAGGCTACGAGCAGTACTTC CASSGFGGRGYEQYF
TRBJ2-3 TRBD1 NA TRBV5-1 TGCGCCAGCAGCAGAGGGACAGGGGGATACACAGATACGCAGTATTTT CASSRGTGGYTDTQYF
TRBJ1-2 TRBD1 NA TRBV27 TGTGCCAGCCAAAGACAGGGCGGGTTCGGCTATGGCTACACCTTC CASQRQGGFGYGYTF
TRBJ2-1 TRBD2 NA TRBV7-8 TGTGCCAGCAGCCTGCGGACTAGCGGGAGTAGAGATGAGCAGTTCTTC CASSLRTSGSRDEQFF
TRBJ1-5 NA NA TRBV5-6 TGTGCCAGCAGCCGCCAGACTCGAAGCAATCAGCCCCAGCATTTT CASSRQTRSNQPQHF
TRBJ1-6 NA NA TRBV6-1 TGTGCCAGCAGTGAGAACCGGGGGAATTCACCCCTCCACTTT CASSENRGNSPLHF
TRBJ2-7 NA NA TRBV4-1 TGCGCCAGCAGCCAAGGAATCGCGGGTCGGGGCTACGAGCAGTACTTC CASSQGIAGRGYEQYF
TRBJ1-1 TRBD1 NA TRBV4-2 TGTGCCAGCAGCCAAGTGTCCCCCCTACCGGGACAGGTACATTATGGCACTGAAGCTTTCTTT CASSQVSPLPGQVHYGTEAFF
TRBJ1-2 NA NA TRBV5-5 TGTGCCACCGAGGCTGGCTATGGCTACACCTTC CATEAGYGYTF
TRBJ1-5 NA NA TRBV12-3/TRBV12-4 TGTGCCAGTTCCATTATGCGTCAGCCCCAGCATTTT CASSIMRQPQHF
TRBJ2-7 NA few TRBV5-1 TGCGCCAGCAGCGGGGGACTGAGCTCCTACGAGCAGTACTTC CASSGGLSSYEQYF
TRBJ1-5 TRBD1 few TRBV3-1/TRBV3-2 TGTGCCAGCAGCCAAGATCAGGGGGCGAGTCAGCCCCAGCATTTT CASSQDQGASQPQHF
TRBJ1-1 TRBD1 NA TRBV5-1 TGCGCCAGCAGCCTGAGGACAGGGACCACTGAAGCTTTCTTT CASSLRTGTTEAFF
TRBJ2-3 TRBD2 NA TRBV9 TGTGCCAGCAGCGTAGACTCGCTGGGCGGGAGAGGAGATACGCAGTATTTT CASSVDSLGGRGDTQYF
TRBJ1-1 TRBD1 NA TRBV27 TGTGCCAGCAGCCAGACAGGGTCGAGCACTGAAGCTTTCTTT CASSQTGSSTEAFF
TRBJ2-7 NA once TRBV6-5 TGTGCCAGCACGGTGGGACAATACGAGCAGTACTTC CASTVGQYEQYF
TRBJ1-1 NA NA TRBV19 TGTGCCAGTAGTATAGGAGGGATCATGAACACTGAAGCTTTCTTT CASSIGGIMNTEAFF
TRBJ1-2 NA NA TRBV6-1 TGTGCCAGCAGTGAAGCGCTAGGGGCGGCCTATGGCTACACCTTC CASSEALGAAYGYTF
TRBJ1-6 NA NA TRBV27 TGTGCCAGCAGTTCCCAAAATTCACCCCTCCACTTT CASSSQNSPLHF
TRBJ1-3 TRBD1 NA TRBV5-1 TGCGCCAGCAGCTTGGGGGACAGGGGGCGTGGAAACACCATATATTTT CASSLGDRGRGNTIYF
TRBJ1-6 TRBD1 NA TRBV6-6 TGTGCCAGCAGTCCACCTATGCGGACAGGCCGGAGCTCCTATAATTCACCCCTCCACTTT CASSPPMRTGRSSYNSPLHF
TRBJ1-2 NA NA TRBV7-9 TGTGCCAGCAGAAAGGACACAGCTAACTATGGCTACACCTTC CASRKDTANYGYTF
TRBJ2-1 NA once TRBV5-1 TGCGCCAGCAGCTCTCCGGGACTTTTCAATGAGCAGTTCTTC CASSSPGLFNEQFF
TRBJ1-6 NA NA TRBV27 TGTGCCAGCAGGGGGGCCTTGGTCCTGCGGGGGTCACCCCTCCACTTT CASRGALVLRGSPLHF
TRBJ1-2 NA NA TRBV19 TGTGCCAGTAGCTCAGTTAACTATGGCTACACCTTC CASSSVNYGYTF
TRBJ1-1 NA NA TRBV15 TGTGCCACCAGCAGCTCGGACAGATTGAACACTGAAGCTTTCTTT CATSSSDRLNTEAFF
TRBJ1-1 NA NA TRBV6-2/TRBV6-3 TGTGCCAGCAGTTACGTGCAGGGCGGCACTGAAGCTTTCTTT CASSYVQGGTEAFF
TRBJ1-2 NA NA TRBV5-4 TGTGCCAGCAGCTTTTCCGGGATTAACTATGGCTACACCTTC CASSFSGINYGYTF
TRBJ1-1 NA NA TRBV11-3 TGTGCCAGCAGCTTGAGACACATGAACACTGAAGCTTTCTTT CASSLRHMNTEAFF
TRBJ1-2 TRBD1 NA TRBV25-1 TGTGCCAGCAGTGCCCAGGGACAGGGGGCCTGGTATGGCTACACCTTC CASSAQGQGAWYGYTF